This T cell receptor (beta chain) was profiled in a study of T cell repertoires in cytomegalovirus infection. Study outcomes and limitations: Cumulative public TCR beta family frequency identified CMV carriers with the relevant HLA.

This clonotype was picked up a small number of times. What it binds is not known. TCRdb independently ran MiXCR on the reads; one entry per CDR3 protein. The data hold around 500,000 distinct CDR3 sequences, with roughly 43% observed a single time. V was cut by 4 bases and J by 6 bases, with 13 bases left in between. Germline V gene sequence: CDR1 MNHEY, CDR2 SVGEGT. This CDR3 region has 14 residues. The rearrangement links TRBV6-2 or TRBV6-3 to TRBJ1-5; D is perhaps TRBD1 (5 bases). This specimen was cultured PBMCs, taken from culture after CMV antigen stimulation. The sequence came from a human donor in good health (CMV status not recorded). Some clones in this sample may be carry-over from other donors' samples. The CDR3 DNA reads as TGTGCCAGCAGTTCATACCAGGGCCGTCAGCCCCAGCATTTT. Amino acid sequence: CASSSYQGRQPQHF.